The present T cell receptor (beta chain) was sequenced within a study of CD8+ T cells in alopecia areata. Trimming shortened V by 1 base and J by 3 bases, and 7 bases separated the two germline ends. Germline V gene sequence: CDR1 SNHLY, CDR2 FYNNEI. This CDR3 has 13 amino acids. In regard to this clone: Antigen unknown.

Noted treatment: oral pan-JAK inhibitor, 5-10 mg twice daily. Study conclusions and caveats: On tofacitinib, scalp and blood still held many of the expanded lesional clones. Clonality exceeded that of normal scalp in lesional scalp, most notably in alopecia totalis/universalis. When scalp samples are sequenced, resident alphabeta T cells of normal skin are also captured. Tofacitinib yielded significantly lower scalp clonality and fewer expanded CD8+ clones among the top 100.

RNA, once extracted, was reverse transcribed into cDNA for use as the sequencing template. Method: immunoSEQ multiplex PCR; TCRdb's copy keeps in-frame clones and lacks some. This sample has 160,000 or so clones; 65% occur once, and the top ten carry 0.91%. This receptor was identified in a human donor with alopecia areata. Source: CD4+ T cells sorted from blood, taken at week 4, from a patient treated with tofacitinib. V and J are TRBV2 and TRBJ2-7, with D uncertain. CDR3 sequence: CASSEERHYEQYF. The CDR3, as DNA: TGTGCCAGCAGTGAAGAAAGACACTACGAGCAGTACTTC.